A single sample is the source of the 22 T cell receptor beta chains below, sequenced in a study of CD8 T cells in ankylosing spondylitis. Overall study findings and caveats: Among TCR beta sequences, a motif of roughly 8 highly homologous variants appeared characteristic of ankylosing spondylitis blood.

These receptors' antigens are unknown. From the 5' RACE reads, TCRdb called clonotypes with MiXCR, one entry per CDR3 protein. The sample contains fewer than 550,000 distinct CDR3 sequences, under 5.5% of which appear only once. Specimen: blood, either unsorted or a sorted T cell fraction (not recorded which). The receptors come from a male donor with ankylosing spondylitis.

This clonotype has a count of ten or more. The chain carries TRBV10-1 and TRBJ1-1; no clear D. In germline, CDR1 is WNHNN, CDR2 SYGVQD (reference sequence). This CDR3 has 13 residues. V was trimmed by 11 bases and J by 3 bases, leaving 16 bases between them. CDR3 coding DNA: TGCGCCCCCGCCGAGGGTAGTCACACTGAAGCTTTCTTT. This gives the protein CAPAEGSHTEAFF.

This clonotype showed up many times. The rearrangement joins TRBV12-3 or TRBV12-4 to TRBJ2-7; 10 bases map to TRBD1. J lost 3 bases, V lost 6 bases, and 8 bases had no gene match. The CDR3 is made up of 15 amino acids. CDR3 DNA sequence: TGTGCCAGCAGATATACCGGGACAGGGGACTACGAGCAGTACTTC. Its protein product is CASRYTGTGDYEQYF.

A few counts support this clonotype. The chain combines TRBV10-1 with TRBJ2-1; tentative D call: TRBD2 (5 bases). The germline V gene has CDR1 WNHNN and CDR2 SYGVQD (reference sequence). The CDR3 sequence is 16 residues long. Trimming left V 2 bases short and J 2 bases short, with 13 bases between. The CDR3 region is CASSEATGLAYNEQFF. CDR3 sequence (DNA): TGCGCCAGCAGTGAGGCTACGGGATTGGCCTACAATGAGCAGTTCTTC.

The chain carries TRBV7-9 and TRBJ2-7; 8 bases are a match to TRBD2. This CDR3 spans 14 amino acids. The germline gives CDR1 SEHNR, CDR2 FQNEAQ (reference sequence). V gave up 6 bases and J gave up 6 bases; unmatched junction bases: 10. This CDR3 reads CASRPSGSGSEQYF. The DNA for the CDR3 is TGTGCCAGCAGACCGAGCGGGAGCGGGTCCGAGCAGTACTTC. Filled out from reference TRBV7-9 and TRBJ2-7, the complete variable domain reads DTGVSQNPRHKITKRGQNVTFRCDPISEHNRLYWYRQTLGQGPEFLTYFQNEAQLEKSRLLSDRFSAERPKGSFSTLEIQRTEQGDSAMYLCASRPSGSGSEQYFGPGTRLTVT.

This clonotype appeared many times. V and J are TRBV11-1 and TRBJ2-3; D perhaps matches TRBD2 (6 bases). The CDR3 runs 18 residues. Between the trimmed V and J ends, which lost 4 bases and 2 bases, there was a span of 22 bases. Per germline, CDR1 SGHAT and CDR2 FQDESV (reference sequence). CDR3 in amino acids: CASSSLLHGLYDTDTQYF. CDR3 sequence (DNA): TGTGCCAGCAGCTCCCTTTTACATGGACTATACGACACAGATACGCAGTATTTT.

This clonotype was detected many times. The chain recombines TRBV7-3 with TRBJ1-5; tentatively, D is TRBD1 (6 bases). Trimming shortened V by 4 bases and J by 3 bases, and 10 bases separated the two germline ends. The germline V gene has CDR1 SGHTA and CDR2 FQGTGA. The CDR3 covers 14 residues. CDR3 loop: CASSSQGYNQPQHF. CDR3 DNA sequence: TGTGCCAGCAGCTCACAGGGTTACAATCAGCCCCAGCATTTT.

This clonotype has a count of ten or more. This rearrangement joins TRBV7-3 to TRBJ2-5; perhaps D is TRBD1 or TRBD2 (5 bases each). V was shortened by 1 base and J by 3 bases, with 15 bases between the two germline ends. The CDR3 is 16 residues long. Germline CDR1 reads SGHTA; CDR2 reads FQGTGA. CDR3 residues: CASSLRTGAQKETQYF. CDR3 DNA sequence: TGTGCCAGCAGCTTAAGGACCGGGGCCCAGAAAGAGACCCAGTACTTC.

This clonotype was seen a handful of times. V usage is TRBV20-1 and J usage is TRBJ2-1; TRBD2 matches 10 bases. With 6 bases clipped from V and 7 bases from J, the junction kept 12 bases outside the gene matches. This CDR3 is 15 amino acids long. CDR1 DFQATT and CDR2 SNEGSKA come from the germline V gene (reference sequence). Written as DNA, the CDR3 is TGCAGTGCCCAACCACTAGCGGGATCGGGGAATGAGCAGTTCTTC. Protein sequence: CSAQPLAGSGNEQFF.

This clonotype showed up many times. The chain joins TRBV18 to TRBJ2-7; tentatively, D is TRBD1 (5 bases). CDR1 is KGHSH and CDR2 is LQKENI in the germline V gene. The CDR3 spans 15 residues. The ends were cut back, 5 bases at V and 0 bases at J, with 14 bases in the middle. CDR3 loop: CASSLTDNPSYEQYF. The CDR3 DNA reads TGTGCCAGCTCATTGACGGACAACCCCTCCTACGAGCAGTACTTC.

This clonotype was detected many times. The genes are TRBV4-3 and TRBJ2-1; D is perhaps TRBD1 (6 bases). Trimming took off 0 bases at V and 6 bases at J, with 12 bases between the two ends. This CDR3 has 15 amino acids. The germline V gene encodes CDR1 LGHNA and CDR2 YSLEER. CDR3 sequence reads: CASSQEGRGPNEQFF. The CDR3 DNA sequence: TGCGCCAGCAGCCAAGAGGGCAGGGGACCCAATGAGCAGTTCTTC.

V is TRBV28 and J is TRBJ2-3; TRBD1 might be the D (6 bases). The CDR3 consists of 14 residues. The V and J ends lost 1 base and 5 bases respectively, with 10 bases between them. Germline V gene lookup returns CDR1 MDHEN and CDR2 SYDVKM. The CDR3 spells CASSLFIGGDTQYF. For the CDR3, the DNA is TGTGCCAGCAGTTTATTCATAGGGGGAGATACGCAGTATTTT.

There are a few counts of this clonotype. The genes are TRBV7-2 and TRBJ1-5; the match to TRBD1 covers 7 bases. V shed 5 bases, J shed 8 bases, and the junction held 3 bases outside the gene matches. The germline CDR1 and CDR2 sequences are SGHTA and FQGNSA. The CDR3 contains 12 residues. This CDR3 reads CASSGTGEPQHF. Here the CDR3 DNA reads TGTGCCAGCAGCGGCACAGGGGAGCCCCAGCATTTT.

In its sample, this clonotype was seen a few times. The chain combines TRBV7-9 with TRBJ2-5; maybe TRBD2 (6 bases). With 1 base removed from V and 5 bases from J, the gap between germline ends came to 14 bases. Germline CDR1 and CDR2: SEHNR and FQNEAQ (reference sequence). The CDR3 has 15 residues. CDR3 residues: CASSLGRWREETQYF. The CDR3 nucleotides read TGTGCCAGCAGCTTAGGGAGGTGGAGGGAGGAGACCCAGTACTTC.

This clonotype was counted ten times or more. For the CDR3, the DNA is TGTGCCAGCAGTTCAATAGGGAACTATGGCTACACCTTC. Translation: CASSSIGNYGYTF. J is TRBJ1-2 and V is TRBV6-5; D is unclear. From germline, CDR1 is MNHEY and CDR2 SVGAGI. V was shortened by 4 bases and J by 2 bases, with 8 bases between the two germline ends. This CDR3 has 13 amino acids.

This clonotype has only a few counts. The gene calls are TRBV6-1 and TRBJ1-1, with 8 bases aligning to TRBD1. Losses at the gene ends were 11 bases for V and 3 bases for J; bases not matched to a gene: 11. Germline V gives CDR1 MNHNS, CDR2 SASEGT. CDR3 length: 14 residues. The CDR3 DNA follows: TGTGCCGTCACAGGGGGTAGGGGCGACACTGAAGCTTTCTTT. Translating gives CAVTGGRGDTEAFF.

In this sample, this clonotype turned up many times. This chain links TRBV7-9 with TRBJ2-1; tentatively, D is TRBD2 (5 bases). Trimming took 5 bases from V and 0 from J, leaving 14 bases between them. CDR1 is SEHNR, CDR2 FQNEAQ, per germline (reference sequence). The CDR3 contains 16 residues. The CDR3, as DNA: TGTGCCAGCAGCGTCCCCGGGGTTAGCTCCTACAATGAGCAGTTCTTC. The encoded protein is CASSVPGVSSYNEQFF.

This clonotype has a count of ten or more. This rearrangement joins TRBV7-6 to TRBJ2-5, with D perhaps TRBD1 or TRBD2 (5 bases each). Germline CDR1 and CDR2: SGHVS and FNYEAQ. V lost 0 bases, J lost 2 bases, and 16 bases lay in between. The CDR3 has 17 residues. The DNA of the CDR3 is TGTGCCAGCAGCTTAGCCCCGGGACCCCGGACTCAAGAGACCCAGTACTTC. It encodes CASSLAPGPRTQETQYF.

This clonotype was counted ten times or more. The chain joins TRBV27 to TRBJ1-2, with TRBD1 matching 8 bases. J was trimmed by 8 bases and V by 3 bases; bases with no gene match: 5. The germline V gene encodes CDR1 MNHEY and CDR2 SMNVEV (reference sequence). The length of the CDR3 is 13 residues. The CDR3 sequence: CASSFNRGVGYTF. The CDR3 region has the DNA TGTGCCAGCAGTTTCAACAGGGGGGTCGGCTACACCTTC.

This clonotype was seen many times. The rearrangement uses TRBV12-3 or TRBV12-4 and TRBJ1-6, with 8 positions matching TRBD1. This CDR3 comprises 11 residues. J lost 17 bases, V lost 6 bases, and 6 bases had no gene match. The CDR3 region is CASSPGGLVHF. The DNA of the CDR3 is TGTGCCAGCAGCCCAGGGGGCCTGGTCCACTTT.

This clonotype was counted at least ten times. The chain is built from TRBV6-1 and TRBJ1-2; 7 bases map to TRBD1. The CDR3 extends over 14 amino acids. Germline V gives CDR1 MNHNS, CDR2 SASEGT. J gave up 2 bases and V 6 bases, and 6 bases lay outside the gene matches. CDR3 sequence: CASRKRQGNYGYTF. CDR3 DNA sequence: TGTGCCAGCAGGAAACGACAGGGCAACTATGGCTACACCTTC.

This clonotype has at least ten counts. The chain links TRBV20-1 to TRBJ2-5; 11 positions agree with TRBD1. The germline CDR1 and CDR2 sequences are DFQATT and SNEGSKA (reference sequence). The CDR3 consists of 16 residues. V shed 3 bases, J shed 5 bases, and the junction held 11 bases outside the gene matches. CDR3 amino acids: CSASPKSGQGVETQYF. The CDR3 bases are TGCAGTGCTAGCCCTAAATCGGGACAGGGGGTCGAGACCCAGTACTTC.

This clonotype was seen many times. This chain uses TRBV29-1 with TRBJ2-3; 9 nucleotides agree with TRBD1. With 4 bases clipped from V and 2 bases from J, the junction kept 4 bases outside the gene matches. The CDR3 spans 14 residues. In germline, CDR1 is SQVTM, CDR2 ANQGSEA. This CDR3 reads CSVAGTGSTDTQYF. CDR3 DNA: TGCAGCGTTGCAGGGACAGGGTCCACAGATACGCAGTATTTT.